This T cell receptor (beta chain) was retrieved from a study of blood T cell repertoires in COVID-19. The repertoire was sequenced with immunoSEQ multiplex PCR; TCRdb's copy has only in-frame clones and lacks some. The top ten hold almost 4.5% of the sample, which has approximately 120,000 clones, 80% seen once. V lost 5 bases, J lost 6 bases, and 17 bases lay in between. The length of the CDR3 is 14 residues. The germline CDR1 and CDR2 sequences are MNHEY and SVGAGI. This TCR derives from a human donor in a cohort sampled during active or convalescent COVID-19. Material: peripheral blood. The gene calls are TRBV6-5 and TRBJ2-7; a weak D match, TRBD2 (6 bases). As DNA, the CDR3 is TGTGCCAGCAGTAAACAATACCATAGCGGCGAGCAGTACTTC. It encodes CASSKQYHSGEQYF.